This T cell receptor gamma chain was retrieved from a study of γδ T cells in repeated Plasmodium falciparum infection. Across the study: Donors were malaria-exposed Malian children or age- and gender-matched Australian children.

TCRdb fed the multiplex PCR reads into CATT to redo clone calling. This sample carries 28,000 or so gamma-chain clones, over 1.1% of them seen once, and the ten largest clones take just under 20%. Vgamma9/Vdelta2+ and Vdelta2-negative gammadelta T cells were flow-sorted from PBMC for bulk sequencing. The CDR3 covers 13 residues. J was trimmed by 10 bases and V by 2 bases; bases with no gene match: 7. From germline, CDR1 is VTNTFY and CDR2 YDVSTARD (reference sequence). This clone occurred a few times. Its specificity is not known. TCRdb assigns this DNA the protein of a much larger clone, which departs from its translation at residue 7; this likely reflects a read error, and the protein shown comes from translating the DNA. The study, taken as a whole, reports: Vgamma9/Vdelta2+ T cells showed a stable polyclonal repertoire with shared TCRgamma sequences.

The sample was gamma-delta T cells from blood. The rearrangement uses TRGV3 and TRGJP2. TCRdb supplies no J gene; here it was assigned by aligning the nucleotide sequence to germline. This clonotype was sampled from a pool of human donors (malaria-infected and uninfected, not separated). The CDR3 protein is CATWDKRRWIKTF. The DNA for the CDR3 is TGTGCCACCTGGGACAAGCGGCGTTGGATCAAGACGTTT.